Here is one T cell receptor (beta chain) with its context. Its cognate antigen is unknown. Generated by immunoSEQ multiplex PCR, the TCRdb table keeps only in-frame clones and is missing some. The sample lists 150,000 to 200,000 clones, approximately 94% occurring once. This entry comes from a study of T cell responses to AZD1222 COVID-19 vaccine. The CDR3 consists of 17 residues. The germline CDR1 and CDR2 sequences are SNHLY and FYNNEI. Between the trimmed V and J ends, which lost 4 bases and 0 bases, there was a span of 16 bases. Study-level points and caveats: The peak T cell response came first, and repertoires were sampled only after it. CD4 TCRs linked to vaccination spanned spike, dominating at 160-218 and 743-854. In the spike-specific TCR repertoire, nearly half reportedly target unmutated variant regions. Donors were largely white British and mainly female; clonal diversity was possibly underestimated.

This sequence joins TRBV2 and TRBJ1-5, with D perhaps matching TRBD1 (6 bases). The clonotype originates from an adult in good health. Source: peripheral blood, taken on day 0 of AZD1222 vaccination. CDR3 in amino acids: CASSGGRGGYSNQPQHF. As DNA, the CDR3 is TGTGCCAGCAGTGGAGGTAGGGGGGGATATAGCAATCAGCCCCAGCATTTT. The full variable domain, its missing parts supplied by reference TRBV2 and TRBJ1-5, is EPEVTQTPSHQVTQMGQEVILRCVPISNHLYFYWYRQILGQKVEFLVSFYNNEISEKSEIFDDQFSVERPDGSNFTLKIRSTKLEDSAMYFCASSGGRGGYSNQPQHFGDGTRLSIL.